This T cell receptor beta chain was documented in a study of T cell responses to AZD1222 COVID-19 vaccine. Overall study results and limits: Dominant CD4 TCR responses targeted spike regions 160-218 and 743-854. Most donors were white British and more were female, and clonal diversity was possibly underestimated. The study found Spike-specific TCR breadth and depth rose after two AZD1222 doses. In all cases, repertoires were sampled only after the peak T cell response.

Here immunoSEQ multiplex PCR was the method, and the copy in TCRdb shows in-frame clones only, minus some. The table records more than 95,000 clones, about 89% of them present only once. The germline gives CDR1 LNHNV, CDR2 YYDKDF (reference sequence). The CDR3 extends over 14 amino acids. The V segment lost 1 base and the J segment 6 bases; nucleotides outside the gene matches: 3. A word on this clone: Its antigen is still unknown.

Sequences were derived from peripheral blood, sampled 28 days after the second AZD1222 dose. This TCR came from an adult who received the AZD1222 COVID-19 vaccine. The rearrangement links TRBV15 to TRBJ2-3; the match to TRBD1 covers 8 bases. The CDR3 spells CATSRGQGADTQYF. Written as DNA, the CDR3 is TGTGCCACCAGCAGAGGGCAGGGGGCCGATACGCAGTATTTT.